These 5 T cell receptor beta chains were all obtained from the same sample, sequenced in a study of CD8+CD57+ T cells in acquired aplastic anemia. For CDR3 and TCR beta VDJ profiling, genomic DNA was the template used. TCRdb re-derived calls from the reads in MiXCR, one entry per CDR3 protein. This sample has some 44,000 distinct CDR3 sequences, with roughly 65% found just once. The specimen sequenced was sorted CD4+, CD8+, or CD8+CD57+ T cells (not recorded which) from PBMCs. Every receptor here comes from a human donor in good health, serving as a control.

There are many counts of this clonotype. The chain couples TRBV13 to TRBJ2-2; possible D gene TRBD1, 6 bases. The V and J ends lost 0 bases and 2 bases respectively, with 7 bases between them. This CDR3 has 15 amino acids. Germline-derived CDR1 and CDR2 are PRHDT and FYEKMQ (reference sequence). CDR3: CASSLGQGNTGELFF. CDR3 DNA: TGTGCCAGCAGCTTAGGACAGGGAAACACCGGGGAGCTGTTTTTT.

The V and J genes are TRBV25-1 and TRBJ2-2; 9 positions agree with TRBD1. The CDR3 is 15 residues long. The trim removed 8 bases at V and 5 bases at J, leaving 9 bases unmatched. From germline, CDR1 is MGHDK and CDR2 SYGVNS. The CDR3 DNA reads TGTGCCAGCGGGGAACAGGGGGCGCGAACCGGGGAGCTGTTTTTT. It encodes CASGEQGARTGELFF.

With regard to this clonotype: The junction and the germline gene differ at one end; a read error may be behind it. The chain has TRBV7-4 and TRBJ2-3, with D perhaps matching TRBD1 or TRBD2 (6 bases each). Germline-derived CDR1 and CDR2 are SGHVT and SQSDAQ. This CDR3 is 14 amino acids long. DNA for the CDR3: TGTGCCACCAGCAGTGGAGGGGGGCCAGATACGCAGTATTTT. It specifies CATSSGGGPDTQYF.

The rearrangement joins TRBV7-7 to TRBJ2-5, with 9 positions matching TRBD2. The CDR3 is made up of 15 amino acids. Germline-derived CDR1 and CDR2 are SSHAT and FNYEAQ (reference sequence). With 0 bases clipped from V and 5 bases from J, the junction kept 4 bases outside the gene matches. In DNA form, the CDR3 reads TGTGCCAGCAGCTTAGCAGCGGGGGGCCAGGAGACCCAGTACTTC. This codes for CASSLAAGGQETQYF.

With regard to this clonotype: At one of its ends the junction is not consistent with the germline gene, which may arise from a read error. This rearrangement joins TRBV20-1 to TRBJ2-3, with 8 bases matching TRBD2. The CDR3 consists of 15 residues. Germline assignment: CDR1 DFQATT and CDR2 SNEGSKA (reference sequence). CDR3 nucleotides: TGTAGTGCTAGAGACGGGCGGGGGGGCACAGATACGCAGTATTTT. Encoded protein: CSARDGRGGTDTQYF.